Shown below are 9 T cell receptor beta chains from a single sample sequenced in a study of blood T cells in healthy people across ages. A sample-barcoded 5' primer and a J-beta primer mix were used in a second PCR of roughly 6 to 11 cycles. Each CDR3 protein is one row after TCRdb ran MiXCR on the 5' RACE reads. Here the sample spans 1,500,000 or so distinct CDR3 sequences, 40% to 45% being singletons. Sequenced: blood. These receptors were obtained from a woman aged 18-29 years in good health.

The chain joins TRBV11-2 to TRBJ2-4; 7 nucleotides align to TRBD2. The germline V gene encodes CDR1 SGHAT and CDR2 FQNNGV. This CDR3 region has 16 residues. V trimming: 1 base; J trimming: 0 bases; junction bases outside the gene matches: 3. CDR3 loop: CASSLGGGVAKNIQYF. CDR3 nucleotide sequence: TGTGCCAGCAGCTTAGGCGGGGGAGTAGCCAAAAACATTCAGTACTTC. Full variable domain (rest looked up from reference TRBV11-2 and TRBJ2-4): EAGVAQSPRYKIIEKRQSVAFWCNPISGHATLYWYQQILGQGPKLLIQFQNNGVVDDSQLPKDRFSAERLKGVDSTLKIQPAKLEDSAVYLCASSLGGGVAKNIQYFGAGTRLSVL.

The rearrangement joins TRBV20-1 to TRBJ2-7; D is tentatively TRBD1 or TRBD2 (5 bases each). The CDR3 extends over 14 amino acids. CDR1 is DFQATT and CDR2 is SNEGSKA in the germline V gene (reference sequence). V dropped 5 bases and J dropped 1 base, with 15 bases sitting between them. The CDR3, as DNA: TGCAGTGCTGTAGCCGGGACCTTATCCTACGAGCAGTACTTC. Its translation: CSAVAGTLSYEQYF.

The CDR3 is CSARDGGQEAFNEQFF. CDR3 in DNA: TGCAGTGCTAGAGATGGGGGACAAGAGGCTTTCAATGAGCAGTTCTTC. The rearrangement uses TRBV20-1 and TRBJ2-1, with a tentative D call TRBD1 (6 bases). The germline CDR1 and CDR2 sequences are DFQATT and SNEGSKA (reference sequence). This CDR3 has 16 amino acids. Trimming removed 0 bases at V and 6 bases at J, with 18 bases between.

The chain links TRBV9 to TRBJ1-6, with TRBD1 identical over 9 bases. Looked up from germline, CDR1 is SGDLS and CDR2 is YYNGEE. The CDR3 consists of 14 residues. J was trimmed by 9 bases and V by 2 bases; bases with no gene match: 3. This CDR3 is CASSVGTGPSPLHF. CDR3 coding DNA: TGTGCCAGCAGCGTCGGGACAGGGCCTTCACCCCTCCACTTT.

The CDR3: CASNNAGTNYGYTF. Here the CDR3 DNA reads TGTGCCAGCAACAATGCAGGGACTAACTATGGCTACACCTTC. The chain couples TRBV6-2 or TRBV6-3 to TRBJ1-2, with D possibly being TRBD1 (5 bases). The CDR3 contains 14 residues. Germline V lookup: CDR1 MNHEY, CDR2 SVGEGT. The ends were cut back, 7 bases at V and 0 bases at J, with 12 bases in the middle.

The chain uses TRBV6-2 or TRBV6-3 and TRBJ1-5; D remains unclear. V gave up 5 bases and J gave up 3 bases, with 8 bases separating them. CDR1 MNHEY and CDR2 SVGEGT come from the germline V gene. The CDR3 totals 13 residues. Here the CDR3 reads CASSDQINQPQHF. Here the CDR3 DNA reads TGTGCCAGCAGTGACCAGATCAATCAGCCCCAGCATTTT.

This chain connects TRBV9 to TRBJ2-1; 9 positions agree with TRBD2. J gave up 5 bases and V 4 bases, and 7 bases lay outside the gene matches. Looked up from germline, CDR1 is SGDLS and CDR2 is YYNGEE. The CDR3 covers 15 residues. The CDR3 DNA is TGTGCCAGCAGCCAACTAGCGGGTTGGGACAATGAGCAGTTCTTC. This encodes CASSQLAGWDNEQFF.

The chain couples TRBV20-1 to TRBJ2-1; D remains ambiguous. V was trimmed by 5 bases and J by 10 bases, leaving 15 bases between them. The CDR3 loop spans 12 amino acids. CDR1 is DFQATT, CDR2 SNEGSKA, per germline (reference sequence). Here the CDR3 reads CSASSSGLEQFF. Here the CDR3 DNA reads TGCAGTGCTTCCTCGTCAGGTCTCGAGCAGTTCTTC.

As regards this clonotype: One junction end does not reproduce the germline sequence, and a read error may be involved. The rearrangement uses TRBV5-6 and TRBJ1-2; 7 bases align to TRBD1. Germline V lookup: CDR1 SGHDT, CDR2 YYEEEE. The CDR3 totals 15 residues. Here the CDR3 reads CANSLYRGPNYGYTF. The CDR3, as DNA: TGTGCCAACAGCTTGTACAGGGGACCCAACTATGGCTACACCTTC.